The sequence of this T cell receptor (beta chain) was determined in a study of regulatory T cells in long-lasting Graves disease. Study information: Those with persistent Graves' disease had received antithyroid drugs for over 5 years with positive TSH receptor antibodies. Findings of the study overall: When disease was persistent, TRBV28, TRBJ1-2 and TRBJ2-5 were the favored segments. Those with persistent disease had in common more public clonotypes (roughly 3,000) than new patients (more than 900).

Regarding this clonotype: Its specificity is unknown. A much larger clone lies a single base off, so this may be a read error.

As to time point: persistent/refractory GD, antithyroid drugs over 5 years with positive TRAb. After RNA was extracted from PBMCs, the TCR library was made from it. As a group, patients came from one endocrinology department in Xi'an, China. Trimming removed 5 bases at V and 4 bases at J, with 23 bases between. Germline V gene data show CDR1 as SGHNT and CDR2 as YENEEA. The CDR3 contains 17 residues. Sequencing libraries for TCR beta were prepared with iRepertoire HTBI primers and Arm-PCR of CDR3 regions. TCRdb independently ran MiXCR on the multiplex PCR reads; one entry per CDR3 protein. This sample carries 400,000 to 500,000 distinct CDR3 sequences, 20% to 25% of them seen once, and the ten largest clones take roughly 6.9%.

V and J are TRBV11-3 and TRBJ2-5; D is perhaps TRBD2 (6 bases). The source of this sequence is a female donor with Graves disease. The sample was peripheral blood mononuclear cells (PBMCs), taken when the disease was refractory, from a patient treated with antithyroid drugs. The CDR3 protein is CASSPRRSPREAETQYF. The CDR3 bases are TGTGCCAGCAGCCCCCGCCGGTCCCCGAGGGAGGCAGAGACCCAGTACTTC.